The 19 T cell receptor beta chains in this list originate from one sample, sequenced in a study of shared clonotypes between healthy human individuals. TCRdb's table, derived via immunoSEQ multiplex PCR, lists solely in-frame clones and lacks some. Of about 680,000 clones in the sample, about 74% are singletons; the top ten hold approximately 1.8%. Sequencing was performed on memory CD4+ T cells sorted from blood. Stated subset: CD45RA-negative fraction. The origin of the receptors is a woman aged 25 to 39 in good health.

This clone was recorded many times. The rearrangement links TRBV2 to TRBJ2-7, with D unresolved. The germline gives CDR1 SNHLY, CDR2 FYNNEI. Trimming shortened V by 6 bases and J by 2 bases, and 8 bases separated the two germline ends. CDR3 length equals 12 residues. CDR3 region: CASRGETYEQYF. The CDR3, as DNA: TGTGCCAGCAGGGGTGAGACCTACGAGCAGTACTTC.

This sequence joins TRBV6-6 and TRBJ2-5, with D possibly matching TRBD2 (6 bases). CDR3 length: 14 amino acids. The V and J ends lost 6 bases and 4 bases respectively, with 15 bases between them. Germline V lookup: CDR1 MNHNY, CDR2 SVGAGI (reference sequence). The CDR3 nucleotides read TGTGCCAGCAGGGGGGGTCTCATCGGAGAGACCCAGTACTTC. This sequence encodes CASRGGLIGETQYF.

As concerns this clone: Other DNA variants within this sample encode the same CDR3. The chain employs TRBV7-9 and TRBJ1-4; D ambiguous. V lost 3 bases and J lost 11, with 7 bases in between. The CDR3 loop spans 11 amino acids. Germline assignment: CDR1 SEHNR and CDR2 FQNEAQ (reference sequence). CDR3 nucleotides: TGTGCCAGCAGCTTCGAAGAGAAACTGTTTTTT. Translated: CASSFEEKLFF.

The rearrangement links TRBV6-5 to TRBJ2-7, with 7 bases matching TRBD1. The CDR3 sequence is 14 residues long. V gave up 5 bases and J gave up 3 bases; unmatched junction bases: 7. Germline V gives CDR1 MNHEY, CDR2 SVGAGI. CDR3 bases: TGTGCCAGCAGTACGACAGGGACCAACTACGAGCAGTACTTC. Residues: CASSTTGTNYEQYF.

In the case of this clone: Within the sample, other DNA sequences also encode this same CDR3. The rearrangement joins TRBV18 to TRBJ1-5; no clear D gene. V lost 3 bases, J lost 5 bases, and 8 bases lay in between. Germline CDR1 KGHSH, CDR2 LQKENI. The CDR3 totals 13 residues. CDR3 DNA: TGTGCCAGCTCACCGGGCGAGGATCAGCCCCAGCATTTT. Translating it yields CASSPGEDQPQHF.

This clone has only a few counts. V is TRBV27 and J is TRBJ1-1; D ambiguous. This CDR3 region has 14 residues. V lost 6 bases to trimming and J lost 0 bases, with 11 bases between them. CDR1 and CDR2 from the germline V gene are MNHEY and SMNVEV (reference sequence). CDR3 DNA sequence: TGTGCCAGCAGAGCACGTCCCGTGAACACTGAAGCTTTCTTT. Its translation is CASRARPVNTEAFF.

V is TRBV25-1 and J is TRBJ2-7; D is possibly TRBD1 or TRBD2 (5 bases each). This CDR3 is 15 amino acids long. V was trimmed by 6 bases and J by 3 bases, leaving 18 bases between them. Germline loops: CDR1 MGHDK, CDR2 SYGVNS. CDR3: CASRTAGTGNYEQYF. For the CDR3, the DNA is TGTGCCAGCAGGACCGCCGGGACGGGGAACTACGAGCAGTACTTC.

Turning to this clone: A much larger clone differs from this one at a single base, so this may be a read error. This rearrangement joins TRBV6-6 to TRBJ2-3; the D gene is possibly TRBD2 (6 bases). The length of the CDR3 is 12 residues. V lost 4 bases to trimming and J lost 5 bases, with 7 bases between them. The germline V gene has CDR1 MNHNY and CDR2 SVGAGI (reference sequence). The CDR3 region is CASSLGGDTQYF. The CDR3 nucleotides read TGTGCCAGCAGTTTGGGGGGAGATACGCAGTATTTT.

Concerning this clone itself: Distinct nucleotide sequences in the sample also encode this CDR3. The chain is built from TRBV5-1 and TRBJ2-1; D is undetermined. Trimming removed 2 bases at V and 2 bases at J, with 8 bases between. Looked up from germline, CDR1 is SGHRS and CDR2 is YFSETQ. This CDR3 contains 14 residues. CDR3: CASSFGQTYNEQFF. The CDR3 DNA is TGCGCCAGCAGCTTCGGCCAGACCTACAATGAGCAGTTCTTC.

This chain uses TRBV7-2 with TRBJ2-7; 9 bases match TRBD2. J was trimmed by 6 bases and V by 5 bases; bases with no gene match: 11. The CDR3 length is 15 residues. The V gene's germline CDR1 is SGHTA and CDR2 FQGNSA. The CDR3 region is CASSILAGHVAEQYF. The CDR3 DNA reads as TGTGCCAGCAGCATACTAGCGGGCCATGTGGCCGAGCAGTACTTC.

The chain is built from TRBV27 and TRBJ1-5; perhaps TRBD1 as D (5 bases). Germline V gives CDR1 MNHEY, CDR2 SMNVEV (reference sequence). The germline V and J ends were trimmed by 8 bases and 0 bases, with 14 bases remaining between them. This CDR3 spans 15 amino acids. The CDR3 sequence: CASGRQSYSNQPQHF. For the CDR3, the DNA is TGTGCCAGCGGTCGACAGAGCTATAGCAATCAGCCCCAGCATTTT.

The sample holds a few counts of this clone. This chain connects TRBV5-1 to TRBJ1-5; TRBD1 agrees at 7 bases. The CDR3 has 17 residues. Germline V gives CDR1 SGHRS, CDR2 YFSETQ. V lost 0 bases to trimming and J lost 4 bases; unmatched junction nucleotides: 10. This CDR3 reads CASSLGDRDYRNQPQHF. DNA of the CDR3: TGCGCCAGCAGCTTGGGAGACAGGGATTATAGGAATCAGCCCCAGCATTTT.

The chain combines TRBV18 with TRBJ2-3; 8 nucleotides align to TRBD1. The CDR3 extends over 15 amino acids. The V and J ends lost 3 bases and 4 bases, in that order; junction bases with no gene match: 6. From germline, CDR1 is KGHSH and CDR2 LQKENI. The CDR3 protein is CASSPQTGEADTQYF. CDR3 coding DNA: TGTGCCAGCTCACCCCAGACAGGGGAGGCAGATACGCAGTATTTT.

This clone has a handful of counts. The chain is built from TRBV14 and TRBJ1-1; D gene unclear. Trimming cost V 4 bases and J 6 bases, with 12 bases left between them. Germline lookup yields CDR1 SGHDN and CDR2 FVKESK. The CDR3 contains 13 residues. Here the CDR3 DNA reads TGTGCCAGCAGCCCAGACGGCCGGGCTGAAGCTTTCTTT. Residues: CASSPDGRAEAFF.

In nucleotides, the CDR3 is TGTGCCAGCAGTCCTAACATAGCGGGAGACTTGTACAATGAGCAGTTCTTC. Residues: CASSPNIAGDLYNEQFF. The rearrangement links TRBV28 to TRBJ2-1; 9 bases line up with TRBD2. Looked up from germline, CDR1 is MDHEN and CDR2 is SYDVKM. V dropped 5 bases and J dropped 4; count of bases not matched to a gene: 12. The CDR3 has 17 amino acids.

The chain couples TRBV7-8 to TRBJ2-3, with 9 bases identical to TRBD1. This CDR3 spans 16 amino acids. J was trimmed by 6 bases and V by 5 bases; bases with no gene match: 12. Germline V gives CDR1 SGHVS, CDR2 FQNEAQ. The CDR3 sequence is CASSIDRGVRGDTQYF. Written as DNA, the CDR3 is TGTGCCAGCAGCATCGACAGGGGGGTAAGGGGCGATACGCAGTATTTT.

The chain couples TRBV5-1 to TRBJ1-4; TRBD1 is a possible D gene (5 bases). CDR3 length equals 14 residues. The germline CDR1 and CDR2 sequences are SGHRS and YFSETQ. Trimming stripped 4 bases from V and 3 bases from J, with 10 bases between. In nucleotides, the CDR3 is TGCGCCAGCAGCCGGGACGGACCTAATGAAAAACTGTTTTTT. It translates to CASSRDGPNEKLFF.

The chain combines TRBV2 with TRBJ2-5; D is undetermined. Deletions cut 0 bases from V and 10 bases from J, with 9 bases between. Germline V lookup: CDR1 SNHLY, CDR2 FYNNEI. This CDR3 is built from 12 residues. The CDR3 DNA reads TGTGCCAGCAGTGAAGCATCGAGGTACCAGTACTTC. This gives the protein CASSEASRYQYF.

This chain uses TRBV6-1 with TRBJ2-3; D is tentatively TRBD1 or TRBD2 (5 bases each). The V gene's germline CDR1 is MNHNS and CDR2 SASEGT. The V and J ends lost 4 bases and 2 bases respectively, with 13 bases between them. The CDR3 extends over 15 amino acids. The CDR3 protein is CASSAQGVPTDTQYF. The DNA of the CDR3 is TGTGCCAGCAGTGCCCAGGGAGTCCCCACAGATACGCAGTATTTT.